The 13 T cell receptor beta chains reported below all come from one sample, sequenced in a study of regulatory T cells in long-lasting Graves disease. Time point in this sample: persistent/refractory GD, antithyroid drugs over 5 years with positive TRAb. The authors made the TCR library using RNA they extracted from PBMCs. Construction of TCR beta libraries relied on iRepertoire HTBI primers and on Arm-PCR targeting CDR3 regions. From the multiplex PCR reads, TCRdb called clonotypes with MiXCR, one entry per CDR3 protein. The sample lists 400,000 or so distinct CDR3 sequences, around 22% occurring once. The sample here was peripheral blood mononuclear cells (PBMCs), taken when the disease was refractory, from a patient treated with antithyroid drugs. These receptors came from a female donor with Graves disease.

This clonotype came up a few times. V is TRBV6-1 and J is TRBJ1-5, with 9 bases identical to TRBD1. Germline V lookup: CDR1 MNHNS, CDR2 SASEGT. J was trimmed by 4 bases and V by 3 bases; bases with no gene match: 10. The CDR3 runs 17 residues. CDR3 residues: CASSDKTGTGINQPQHF. Here the CDR3 DNA reads TGTGCCAGCAGTGACAAAACCGGGACAGGGATAAATCAGCCCCAGCATTTT.

The chain couples TRBV5-1 to TRBJ1-1, with D unresolved. Germline CDR1 SGHRS, CDR2 YFSETQ. The CDR3 runs to 14 residues. With 3 bases removed from V and 1 base from J, the gap between germline ends came to 10 bases. CDR3 amino acids: CASSSFDQNTEAFF. Here the CDR3 DNA reads TGCGCCAGCAGCTCTTTTGATCAGAACACTGAAGCTTTCTTT.

The chain is built from TRBV12-3 or TRBV12-4 and TRBJ2-5; D gene ambiguous. The CDR3 is made up of 12 amino acids. V gave up 4 bases and J gave up 1 base, with 4 bases separating them. CDR3 sequence (DNA): TGTGCCAGCAGTTGGAGCCAAGAGACCCAGTACTTC. Translated, it gives CASSWSQETQYF.

CDR3 bases: TGCAGCGTTGATCAGGGGGCCCGAGCTTTCTTT. This translates into CSVDQGARAFF. V is TRBV29-1 and J is TRBJ1-1; 8 nucleotides line up with TRBD1. This CDR3 comprises 11 residues. CDR1 and CDR2 from the germline V gene are SQVTM and ANQGSEA. V gave up 3 bases and J gave up 10 bases; unmatched junction bases: 4.

This clonotype was seen more than once but under ten times. The V gene is TRBV7-2, the J gene TRBJ1-1; no clear D. Trimming took 1 base from V and 6 from J, leaving 18 bases between them. Germline CDR1 SGHTA, CDR2 FQGNSA. The CDR3 sequence is 16 residues long. The CDR3 DNA is TGTGCCAGCAGCTTAGAGTTTACGGAGATATGGGCTGAAGCTTTCTTT. This gives the protein CASSLEFTEIWAEAFF.

The chain joins TRBV3-1 to TRBJ2-2, with 7 bases fitting TRBD2. V shed 6 bases and J 8 bases; nucleotides not matched to a gene: 9. CDR1 and CDR2 from the germline V gene are LGHDT and YNNKEL (reference sequence). The CDR3 extends over 14 amino acids. This CDR3 reads CASSRLAREGELFF. CDR3 sequence (DNA): TGTGCCAGCAGTCGACTAGCTCGGGAAGGGGAGCTGTTTTTT. Supplemented by reference TRBV3-1 and TRBJ2-2, the full variable domain reads DTAVSQTPKYLVTQMGNDKSIKCEQNLGHDTMYWYKQDSKKFLKIMFSYNNKELIINETVPNRFSPKSPDKAHLNLHINSLELGDSAVYFCASSRLAREGELFFGEGSRLTVL.

This clonotype was observed a handful of times. The chain recombines TRBV20-1 with TRBJ1-1; TRBD1 matches 8 bases. V trimming: 3 bases; J trimming: 1 base; junction bases outside the gene matches: 7. The CDR3 is 15 amino acids. The germline V gene encodes CDR1 DFQATT and CDR2 SNEGSKA (reference sequence). Written as DNA, the CDR3 is TGCAGTGCTAGCAGCACAGGGGGGTCGAACACTGAAGCTTTCTTT. Amino acid sequence: CSASSTGGSNTEAFF.

This clonotype was recorded many times. This sequence joins TRBV3-1 and TRBJ1-4, with D unresolved. The CDR3 is 15 residues long. Trimming took off 5 bases at V and 6 bases at J, with 16 bases between the two ends. Germline-derived CDR1 and CDR2 are LGHDT and YNNKEL (reference sequence). In DNA, the CDR3 is TGTGCCAGCAGCGAAAGAGTGGCCCAATATGAAAAACTGTTTTTT. Its translation: CASSERVAQYEKLFF.

This rearrangement joins TRBV29-1 to TRBJ1-1, with no clear D. Germline CDR1 is SQVTM and CDR2 is ANQGSEA. V shed 7 bases and J shed 2 bases, with 14 bases lying between them. This CDR3 is 13 amino acids long. This CDR3 is CSGKQRANTEAFF. The DNA for the CDR3 is TGCAGCGGGAAACAGCGGGCCAACACTGAAGCTTTCTTT.

The rearrangement links TRBV15 to TRBJ1-4; no firm D call. Germline values: CDR1 LNHNV, CDR2 YYDKDF (reference sequence). The V and J ends lost 5 bases and 4 bases respectively, with 11 bases between them. CDR3 length equals 14 residues. The CDR3 reads CATSGAGFNEKLFF. The CDR3 region has the DNA TGTGCCACCAGCGGAGCAGGATTTAATGAAAAACTGTTTTTT.

This clonotype was detected a few times. The CDR3 DNA reads as TGCAGCGTCCGGAGTTACGACAGAAACACTGAAGCTTTCTTT. It encodes CSVRSYDRNTEAFF. The chain carries TRBV29-1 and TRBJ1-1; maybe TRBD1 (5 bases). The CDR3 is 14 residues long. Germline lookup yields CDR1 SQVTM and CDR2 ANQGSEA. V lost 6 bases and J 2 bases, leaving 16 bases between the germline ends.

This clonotype was found a few times. The chain combines TRBV18 with TRBJ1-4; D is possibly TRBD1 (5 bases). CDR1 and CDR2 from the germline V gene are KGHSH and LQKENI. The ends were cut back, 2 bases at V and 6 bases at J, with 16 bases in the middle. There are 16 residues in the CDR3. CDR3 nucleotide sequence: TGTGCCAGCTCACCAAATCCGACAGTCAGACATGAAAAACTGTTTTTT. Amino acids: CASSPNPTVRHEKLFF.

This clonotype showed up many times. The chain employs TRBV2 and TRBJ1-1; the match to TRBD1 covers 8 bases. The germline CDR1 and CDR2 sequences are SNHLY and FYNNEI. The J segment lost 0 bases and the V segment lost 6 bases, leaving 6 bases of the junction unmatched. CDR3 size: 15 residues. The CDR3 loop is CASSLMTGVNTEAFF. The CDR3 DNA reads TGTGCCAGCAGCTTAATGACAGGGGTGAACACTGAAGCTTTCTTT.